Sequencing of this T cell receptor beta chain was carried out in a study of blood T cell repertoires in COVID-19. The wider study: Acute and convalescent COVID-19 specimens originated in the United States, Italy and Spain.

Clones were read by immunoSEQ multiplex PCR, and TCRdb kept only the in-frame ones, dropping some. The table has 140,000 to 150,000 clones, about 90% seen once. Categorization into cohorts depended on clinical history that participants reported. V was cut by 9 bases and J by 6 bases, with 22 bases left in between. This CDR3 has 15 residues. Germline V gives CDR1 SNHLY, CDR2 FYNNEI. Sequenced: PBMCs or T cells enriched from blood (not recorded which). This receptor was obtained from a man aged 60 to 69 who had recovered from COVID-19. The chain joins TRBV2 to TRBJ2-3; D is possibly TRBD1 (5 bases). DNA for the CDR3: TGTGCCAGAGACAAACAGGAGATGAACGCGGATACGCAGTATTTT. It codes for CARDKQEMNADTQYF.